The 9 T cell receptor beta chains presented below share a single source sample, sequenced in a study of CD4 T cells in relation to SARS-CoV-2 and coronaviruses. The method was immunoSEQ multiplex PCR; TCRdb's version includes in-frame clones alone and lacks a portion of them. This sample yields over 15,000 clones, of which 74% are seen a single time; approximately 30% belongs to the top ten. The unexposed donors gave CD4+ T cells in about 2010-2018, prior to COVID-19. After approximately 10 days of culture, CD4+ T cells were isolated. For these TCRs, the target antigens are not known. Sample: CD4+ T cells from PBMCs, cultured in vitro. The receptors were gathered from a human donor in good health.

The CDR3 nucleotides are TGTGCCAGCAGCTCCGGGGGGGTGCCCGAGACCCAGTACTTC. This codes for CASSSGGVPETQYF. The V gene is TRBV5-6, the J gene TRBJ2-5; 8 positions agree with TRBD2. The CDR3 covers 14 residues. Germline V lookup: CDR1 SGHDT, CDR2 YYEEEE. V lost 3 bases to trimming and J lost 5 bases; unmatched junction nucleotides: 6.

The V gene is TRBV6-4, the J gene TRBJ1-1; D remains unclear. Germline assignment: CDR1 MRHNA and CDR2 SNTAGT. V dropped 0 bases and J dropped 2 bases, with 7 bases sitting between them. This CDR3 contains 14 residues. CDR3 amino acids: CASSDSSANTEAFF. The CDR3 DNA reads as TGTGCCAGCAGTGACTCGTCTGCTAACACTGAAGCTTTCTTT.

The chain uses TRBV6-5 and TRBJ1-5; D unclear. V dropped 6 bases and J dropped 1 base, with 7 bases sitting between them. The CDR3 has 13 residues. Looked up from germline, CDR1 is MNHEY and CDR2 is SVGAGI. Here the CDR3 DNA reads TGTGCCAGCAGCCGCACAAGCAATCAGCCCCAGCATTTT. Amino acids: CASSRTSNQPQHF.

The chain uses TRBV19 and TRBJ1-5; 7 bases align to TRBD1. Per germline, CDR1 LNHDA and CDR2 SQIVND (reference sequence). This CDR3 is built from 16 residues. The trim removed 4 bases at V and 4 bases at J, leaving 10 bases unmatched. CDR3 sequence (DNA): TGTGCCAGTAGTACAGCCCCGCGGGACAGAAATCAGCCCCAGCATTTT. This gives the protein CASSTAPRDRNQPQHF.

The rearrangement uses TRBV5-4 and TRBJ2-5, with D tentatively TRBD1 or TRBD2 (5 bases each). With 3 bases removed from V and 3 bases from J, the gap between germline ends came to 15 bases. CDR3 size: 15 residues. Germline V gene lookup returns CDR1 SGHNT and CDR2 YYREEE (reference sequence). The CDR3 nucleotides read TGTGCCAGCAGCTCCGATCAGGGAGCGGAAGAGACCCAGTACTTC. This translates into CASSSDQGAEETQYF. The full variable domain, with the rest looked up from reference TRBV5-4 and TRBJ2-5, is ETGVTQSPTHLIKTRGQQVTLRCSSQSGHNTVSWYQQALGQGPQFIFQYYREEENGRGNFPPRFSGLQFPNYSSELNVNALELDDSALYLCASSSDQGAEETQYFGPGTRLLVL.

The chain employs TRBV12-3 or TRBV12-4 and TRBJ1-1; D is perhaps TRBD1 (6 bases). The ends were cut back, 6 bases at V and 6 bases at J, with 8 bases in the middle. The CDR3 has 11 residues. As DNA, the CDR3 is TGTGCCAGCAGCACAGGGCCTGAAGCTTTCTTT. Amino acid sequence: CASSTGPEAFF.

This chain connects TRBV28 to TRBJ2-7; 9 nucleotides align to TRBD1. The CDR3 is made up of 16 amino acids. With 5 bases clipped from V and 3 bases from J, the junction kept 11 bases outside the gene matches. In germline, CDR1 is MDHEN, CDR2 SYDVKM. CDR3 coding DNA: TGTGCCAGCAGTCCACCCCCCGGGACAGGGTACTACGAGCAGTACTTC. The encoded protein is CASSPPPGTGYYEQYF.

In nucleotides, the CDR3 is TGCGCCAGCAGCGGACAGGGGTCAACTGAAGCTTTCTTT. It translates to CASSGQGSTEAFF. The genes are TRBV5-1 and TRBJ1-1; TRBD1 aligns across 9 bases. Germline CDR1 reads SGHRS; CDR2 reads YFSETQ. The J segment lost 5 bases and the V segment lost 4 bases, leaving 3 bases of the junction unmatched. This CDR3 region has 13 residues.

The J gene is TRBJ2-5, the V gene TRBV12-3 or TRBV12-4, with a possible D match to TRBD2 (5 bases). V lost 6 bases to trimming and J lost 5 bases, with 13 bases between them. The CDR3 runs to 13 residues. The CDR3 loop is CASSKGGGETQYF. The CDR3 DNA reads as TGTGCCAGCAGCAAGGGCGGCGGGGAGACCCAGTACTTC.